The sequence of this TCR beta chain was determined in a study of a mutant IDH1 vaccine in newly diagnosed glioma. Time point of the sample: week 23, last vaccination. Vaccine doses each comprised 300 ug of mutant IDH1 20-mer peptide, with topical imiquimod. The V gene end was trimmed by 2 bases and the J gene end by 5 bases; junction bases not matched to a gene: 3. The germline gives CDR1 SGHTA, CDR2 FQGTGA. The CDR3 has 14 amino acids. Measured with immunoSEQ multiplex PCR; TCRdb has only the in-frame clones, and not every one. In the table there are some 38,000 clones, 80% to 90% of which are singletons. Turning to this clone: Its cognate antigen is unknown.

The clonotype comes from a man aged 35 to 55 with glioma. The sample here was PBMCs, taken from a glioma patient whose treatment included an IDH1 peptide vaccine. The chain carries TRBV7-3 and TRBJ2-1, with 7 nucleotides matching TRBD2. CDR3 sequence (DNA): TGTGCCAGCAGCTTAGCGGGAGTTAACAATGAGCAGTTCTTC. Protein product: CASSLAGVNNEQFF.